The following is a T cell receptor beta chain sequence with its context. These data originate in a study of CD8 T cells in Susac syndrome. V dropped 4 bases and J dropped 0; count of bases not matched to a gene: 9. CDR3 length equals 18 residues. CDR1 and CDR2 (germline): LNHNV, YYDKDF (reference sequence). cDNA came from about 0.5 to 1 ug RNA primed by random hexamers. It was immunoSEQ multiplex PCR that amplified TCR beta CDR3 across 54 Vbeta and 13 Jbeta. MiXCR, run by TCRdb on the immunoSEQ multiplex PCR reads, gives a single entry per CDR3 protein. The data show some 96,000 distinct CDR3 sequences, with roughly 94% seen just once and about 0.28% held by the top ten. CD8+ and CD4+ blood T cells underwent TCR beta sequencing.

Source material: CD4+ T cells from PBMCs. The receptor was isolated from a human donor with Susac syndrome. V gene TRBV15 combines with J gene TRBJ2-6, with 7 bases aligning to TRBD1. The CDR3 here is CATSKRDSSVSGANVLTF. DNA for the CDR3: TGTGCCACCAGCAAACGGGACAGCTCTGTCTCTGGGGCCAACGTCCTGACTTTC.